This record concerns one T cell receptor beta chain sequence. Its antigen remains unidentified. No qualities accompany the bases; no much larger clone lies one base away. Looking up the germline V gene yields CDR1 SGHRS and CDR2 YFSETQ. Cut back by 0 bases and 3 bases, the V and J ends lie 6 bases apart. The CDR3, from cysteine to phenylalanine, totals 13 residues. Here the CDR3 DNA is all that survives: 39 bases in frame from base 1. This entry belongs to a study of T cells in tuberculosis (dated by TCRdb to the late 2010s). Some background on the complete study: The study combined CD1B tetramers and high-throughput TCR immunosequencing to characterize T cells specific for the mycobacterial lipid antigen glucose monomycolate (GMM). IGRA-negative adolescents, IGRA-positive adolescents with latent tuberculosis and adults with active tuberculosis, roughly ten per group, were compared in a South African clinical cohort. Beyond this particular receptor, the publication reports: Clinical samples were selected based on the availability of cryopreserved specimens, with adults included as active tuberculosis cases and adolescents included as controls. A classifier using the diverse GMM-specific repertoire reached roughly 87% accuracy (AUROC roughly 0.92), compared with 60% to 75% accuracy using GEM motif frequencies. Shorter CDR3-alpha lengths in active tuberculosis patients partly drove the smaller NN-distances, and the TCR-beta difference was not statistically significant. Active tuberculosis TCR-alpha repertoires showed smaller mean NN-distances to GMM-specific TCRs than IGRA-negative controls, suggesting clonal expansion of these TCRs.

TCR libraries were generated with the immunoSEQ multiplex PCR assay, using TCR-beta and/or TCR-alpha/delta assays for each sample. The Illumina high-throughput platform was used to sequence the amplified TCR libraries. The paper's data handling went like this. Clustering and dimensionality reduction relied on pairwise TCRdist distances among GMM-specific receptors from T cells that were either sorted ex vivo or expanded in vitro. Each clinical repertoire was scored by mean NN-distance, the average TCRdist to the nearest 10% of tetramer-positive reference sequences. GEM TCR motif frequency was calculated as the fraction of unique TCRs that matched known GEM sequences in V/J usage and CDR3 length. Active tuberculosis was classified by linear discriminant analysis with leave-one-out cross-validation, implemented in scikit-learn. TCRdb mirrors the immuneACCESS table, restricted to in-frame sequences. Some clones are absent from its copies; in checked studies, under half trace to an unresolved V gene, and the reason for the others is unknown. The V and J calls and the clone size are those of that table, but D and trimming were determined from the DNA. The sample profile shows more than 35,000 clones; about 96% of them were found once. The ten largest clones add up to less than 8.5% of the sample.

At study entry, a tuberculin skin test and the QuantiFERON-TB GOLD In-Tube IGRA were used to screen adolescents for latent tuberculosis infection. Immunosequencing was performed on unsorted cryopreserved PBMC, with some 98,000 T cells per clinical donor covered on average. Eleven high schools in the Worcester region of the Western Cape, South Africa, served as enrollment sites for adolescents aged 12 to 18 years. Ten M. tuberculosis-infected and roughly 10 uninfected adolescents were selected with matching for age and sex. Adolescent PBMC were isolated from freshly drawn heparinized blood by density centrifugation and cryopreserved.

The sequence came from a donor between 10 and 35 years old with latent tuberculosis or without tuberculosis infection. The chain is encoded by TRBV5-1 joined to TRBJ1-2, with an unclear D gene assignment. The sequencing input was PBMCs. CDR3 protein: CASSLDGDYGYTF. The nucleotides read TGCGCCAGCAGCTTGGACGGGGACTATGGCTACACCTTC.